This T cell receptor beta chain was sequenced for a study of cytotoxic CD8 clonotypes in ibrutinib-treated CLL. CDR1 and CDR2 (germline): GTSNPN, SVGIG (reference sequence). CDR3 length: 17 residues. V lost 2 bases to trimming and J lost 2 bases, with 19 bases between them. Profiled with immunoSEQ multiplex PCR; TCRdb holds only in-frame clones, not every one. The sample includes about 140,000 clones, 75% to 85% of them seen just once. A note on this clone: What it recognizes is unknown.

General study points: Against age-matched healthy donors, baseline clonality ran higher and tracked circulating CD8+ T-cell counts. Clonality rose at ibrutinib response and fell back toward baseline at progression.

The gene calls are TRBV30 and TRBJ1-5; tentative D call: TRBD1 (5 bases). The sample consisted of PBMCs, taken after 36 months of ibrutinib treatment. The TCR comes from a human donor with chronic lymphocytic leukemia. The CDR3 sequence: CAWSPLRGGPGNQPQHF. CDR3 bases: TGTGCCTGGAGTCCCCTTCGGGGGGGTCCGGGCAATCAGCCCCAGCATTTT.